Described below is a single T cell receptor (beta chain) sequence and its context. What it binds is not known. This sample is part of a study of Ad26.COV2.S vaccination and SARS-CoV-2 variants. At the level of the study: The vaccine Ad26.COV2.S was put into the muscle once, or twice with 56 days between.

CDR1 is LNHDA, CDR2 SQIVND, per germline (reference sequence). The V and J ends lost 6 bases and 4 bases, in that order; junction bases with no gene match: 5. CDR3 length: 14 residues. Documented treatment: roughly 20 received Ad26.COV2.S at low or high dose, single or two shots; roughly 5 received placebo; per-sample allocation not given. Day 63 after the first vaccine or placebo injection was the time point for sampling. Findings and limits, study-wide: Vaccine and placebo recipients had comparable breadth of non-spike TCRs.

Generated by immunoSEQ multiplex PCR, the TCRdb table keeps only in-frame clones and is missing some. The repertoire includes around 300,000 clones, roughly 88% of them detected once, and about 5% sits in the top ten. The receptor comes from a person aged 18-60 years who received the Ad26.COV2.S COVID-19 vaccine or a placebo. The material sequenced was peripheral blood, taken in a trial of Ad26.COV2.S vaccine versus placebo. The chain has TRBV19 and TRBJ2-3; 9 bases align to TRBD2. Here the CDR3 reads CASRAGGSADTQYF. CDR3 coding DNA: TGTGCCAGTAGGGCGGGAGGGTCGGCAGATACGCAGTATTTT.